This is a list of T cell receptor beta chains from one sample in a study of blood T cell repertoires in COVID-19. Here immunoSEQ multiplex PCR was the method, and the copy in TCRdb shows in-frame clones only, minus some. The data show 240,000 or so clones, with approximately 82% seen just once and over 1.5% held by the top ten. Sequencing was performed on peripheral blood. These TCRs come from a woman older than 75 with acute or convalescent COVID-19. CDR3s include the opening cysteine and the closing phenylalanine or tryptophan.

v_gene	j_gene	CDR3aa
TRBV4-1	TRBJ2-3	CASSQESSSSGRAPTQYF
TRBV5-6	TRBJ2-5	CASSLTTRARETQYF
TRBV19	TRBJ1-1	CASKDRGGTEAFF
TRBV19	TRBJ1-2	CASSSSPGTGGDYGYTF
TRBV7-2	TRBJ2-5	CASSLTRLETQYF
TRBV5-6	TRBJ1-2	CASSFQGGYTF
TRBV2	TRBJ1-5	CASSDQGFGQPQHF
TRBV28	TRBJ2-3	CASTIVGLAGSTDTQYF
TRBV7-8	TRBJ2-3	CASSQTWISGSSTDTQYF
TRBV7-9	TRBJ1-4	CASSPRIGRTNEKLFF
TRBV15	TRBJ2-1	CATSRRTSEYNEQFF
TRBV19	TRBJ2-1	CASSIRGGRKGNEQFF
TRBV19	TRBJ2-7	CASSIDRAASANEQYF
TRBV18	TRBJ2-2	CASSPSFGTGAAGELFF
TRBV7-3	TRBJ1-1	CASSLTGMNTEAFF
TRBV4-3	TRBJ1-3	CASSQDFWGPVGDTIYF
TRBV7-9	TRBJ1-1	CASSLKRRTGALNTEAFF
TRBV19	TRBJ1-6	CASSIPSRPSGSPLHF
TRBV5-1	TRBJ1-3	CASSFGEYSGNTIYF
TRBV3-1/TRBV3-2	TRBJ2-1	CASSQELEGVEQFF
TRBV27	TRBJ2-1	CASSYRTGTIYNEQFF
TRBV7-6	TRBJ2-3	CASSLGAGLGDTQYF
TRBV6-2/TRBV6-3	TRBJ2-1	CASSYSGTSGRAEQFF
TRBV5-5	TRBJ2-2	CASSLRDRPTGELFF
TRBV2	TRBJ2-2	CASSAFTRANTGELFF
TRBV28	TRBJ2-1	CASSASGRARNEQFF
TRBV4-1	TRBJ1-1	CASSQDRTWSEAFF
TRBV7-3	TRBJ2-3	CASSLGTSGSSQYF
TRBV6-1	TRBJ1-1	CASSAGQGAAMNTEAFF
TRBV6-5	TRBJ1-3	CASSYYPTNTGNTIYF